The subject of this entry is one TCR beta chain. Its antigen is unknown. Per germline, CDR1 MNHEY and CDR2 SMNVEV (reference sequence). The V gene lost 2 bases and the J gene lost 7 bases, with 20 bases spanning the gap. The CDR3 extends over 17 amino acids. The record originates from a study of T cell responses to AZD1222 COVID-19 vaccine. Study-wide findings and caveats: Only a handful of AZD1222 recipients, several in all, had baseline seropositivity. Mostly white British, mostly female donors; authors suggested clonal diversity may be underestimated.

The protocol was immunoSEQ multiplex PCR, while the TCRdb copy is restricted to in-frame clones and leaves out a portion. In the table there are 250,000 to 300,000 clones, about 94% of which are singletons. The source is an adult who received the AZD1222 COVID-19 vaccine. The chain couples TRBV27 to TRBJ2-2, with D uncertain. The sequencing here drew on peripheral blood, taken 28 days after the second AZD1222 dose. CDR3 region: CASSLSPRPEPHGELFF. The CDR3 bases are TGTGCCAGCAGTTTAAGTCCCAGACCCGAGCCACACGGGGAGCTGTTTTTT.